What follows are 3 T cell receptor beta chains derived from one specimen sequenced in a study of blood T cells in healthy people across ages (dated by TCRdb to the mid-2010s). The receptor library was made with 5' RACE. Sequencing instrument: Illumina HiSeq 2500. A second PCR of roughly 7 to 11 cycles was performed with a sample-barcoded 5' primer and a J-beta primer mix. TCRdb reprocessing: public reads trimmed at Q25 with fastp, clones called with MiXCR, in-frame beta chains kept. Here each entry gathers all rows of one CDR3 protein and keeps the most common genes and DNA. The sample records about 640,000 distinct CDR3 sequences, less than 35% of which are singletons. Jointly, the top ten make up approximately 15% of the sample. The sequenced sample consisted of blood. The source is a woman aged 80 or over in good health.

V and J are TRBV5-1 and TRBJ2-4, with 7 bases that match TRBD1. Matching the DNA end better, TRBJ2-7 makes the J call doubtful. The CDR3 runs 14 residues. CDR1 SGHRS and CDR2 YFSETQ come from the germline V gene. The DNA of the CDR3 is TGCGCCAGCAGCTGGGACAGTCTAGCCTACGAGCAGTACTTC. Encoded protein: CASSWDSLAYEQYF.

This clonotype showed up many times. This chain uses TRBV20-1 with TRBJ2-1; D possibly corresponds to TRBD1 (5 bases). The J call may be wrong; the DNA end is better matched by TRBJ2-7. The CDR3 runs 14 residues. The germline V gene encodes CDR1 DFQATT and CDR2 SNEGSKA (reference sequence). This CDR3 is CSARTDSEYNEQYF. The DNA for the CDR3 is TGCAGTGCTAGAACCGACAGTGAGTACAATGAGCAGTACTTC.

The table lists this clonotype with a few counts. The chain employs TRBV25-1 and TRBJ2-7; no definite D call. TRBJ2-5 explains the end of the DNA better; the J call may be wrong. Germline-derived CDR1 and CDR2 are MGHDK and SYGVNS. This CDR3 spans 16 amino acids. CDR3 in amino acids: CASSGSATDPRETQYF. The CDR3 coding sequence is TGTGCCAGCAGTGGGAGTGCAACAGACCCTCGGGAGACCCAGTACTTC.